This paragraph reports one T cell receptor beta chain. There are many counts of this clonotype. No cognate antigen has been identified for it. Per-nucleotide qualities are absent, and no much larger clonotype sits a single base away. The data derive from a study of T cell repertoires in cytomegalovirus infection (dated by TCRdb to about 2019). As for the study more broadly: Donor HLA type was relevant to the analysis, as public TCR beta signatures indicated carriage of CMV infection together with the matching HLA type. Beyond this particular receptor, the publication reports: The ex vivo response was dominated by HLA-C-restricted CMV-specific TCR beta clonotypes, which also provided the single most frequent clonotype in two of eight donors. Carriers of CMV infection plus the relevant HLA type were discriminated by the cumulative frequency of public TCR beta family members in the study cohort and in an independent approximately 350-donor cohort.

Reads for this sample came from an Illumina HiSeq 1500. TCRdb reran the public reads through fastp at Q25 and MiXCR, keeping productive beta chains. One record per CDR3 amino acid sequence lists the most common genes and DNA. This sample comprises hundreds of thousands of distinct CDR3 sequences, approximately 32% of them detected only once. In total, the top ten clones hold around 13% of the sample. The CDR3 contains 16 residues, cysteine and phenylalanine counted. Only the CDR3 portion is preserved as DNA: 48 bases, with reading frame beginning at the first base. Trimming takes 4 bases off V and 4 bases off J; junction bases not matched to a gene: 4. The germline V gene sets CDR1 to SGHTA and CDR2 to FQGNSA.

The receptor chain draws on TRBV7-2 and TRBJ2-1, and 13 junctional nucleotides match TRBD2. This TCR was recovered from a human donor in good health (CMV status not recorded). Some clones in this sample may be carry-over from other donors' samples. Sequencing used PBMCs. This receptor carries the CDR3 CASSSAGLAGYNEQFF. The DNA reads as follows: TGTGCCAGCAGCTCCGCGGGACTAGCGGGGTACAATGAGCAGTTCTTC. Here the CDR3 is joined to the reference TRBV7-2 and TRBJ2-1 genes, and the full variable domain is: GAGVSQSPSNKVTEKGKDVELRCDPISGHTALYWYRQSLGQGLEFLIYFQGNSAPDKSGLPSDRFSAERTGGSVSTLTIQRTQQEDSAVYLCASSSAGLAGYNEQFFGPGTRLTVL.